This TCR beta chain emerged from a study of identifying expanded T cells in peripheral blood (dated by TCRdb to 2018 to 2020). For the study in its entirety: Technical replicates were generated by sequencing separate aliquots of the same genomic DNA pool, with four replicates compared pairwise. Results and caveats for the whole study, not just this receptor: The binomial model flagged around 1.2 differentially abundant clones between technical replicates but 15 to 17 over around 2 weeks and roughly 19 over around four weeks. For all healthy donors, the variance in clone template counts between approximately two-week samples rose significantly as total template count increased. Both the number of clones called differentially abundant and the false-positive rate were significantly reduced by the beta-binomial model across all healthy-donor time intervals. The authors expected biological variance in healthy repertoires might increase further over much longer intervals such as months to years.

This clone was seen only a few times. Its binding antigen is unknown. Nothing much larger sits one base from this clone, and base qualities are not available. TCRbeta CDR3 regions were profiled with the immunoSEQ Assay using bias-controlled multiplex PCR amplification of genomic DNA. In the paper's pipeline: The absolute abundance of each unique TCRbeta CDR3 region was quantified after sequences were collapsed and filtered. Differential abundance was tested with two models: a binomial (Fisher-equivalent) model and a beta-binomial model that adds time-dependent variance fitted from healthy donors. Clones with fewer than 5 combined templates were removed, and differential abundance was called for clones with a Benjamini-Hochberg FDR below 0.01. In the beta-binomial model, variance was expressed as a function of the total template count across the two samples, in the form v = (b*log(k)+a)^2. TCRdb retrieved this table from immuneACCESS and kept in-frame rearrangements only. Not all clones are present; in checked studies, unresolved V genes account for under half, and no reason is known for the remainder. That table supplies the V and J calls and clone size; D and trimming were determined from the DNA. The table for this sample lists 90,000 to 95,000 clones; nearly 90% of them were counted only once. The top ten clones comprise around 5.9% of the sample.

CDR1 and CDR2 (ENHRY, SYGVKD) derive from the germline V gene. From the cysteine up to the phenylalanine, the CDR3 has a length of 15 residues. Only the CDR3 DNA stays, 45 bases, in frame from base 1. Trimming takes 5 bases from V and 2 bases from J, and the germline ends sit 14 bases apart. During the collection period, no infections or other immune events were recorded for the healthy donors. Time-dependent variance in a beta-binomial model of T-cell clone differential abundance was calibrated using healthy-donor blood repertoires as a training cohort. The training cohort included around ten healthy donors, of whom 3 were female and 7 were male. An age range of about 25 to 64 years, with an average of 43 years, was recorded for the donors. Whole blood from each healthy donor was obtained from a commercial supplier and was collected at three time points approximately 15 days apart. For immunosequencing, genomic DNA was extracted from whole blood that had not been sorted.

Sequencing was performed on blood. The V and J genes are TRBV10-3 and TRBJ2-3, and perhaps TRBD1 as D gene, on 6 matching bases. The TCR sequence derives from a person aged 18 to 75 in good health. The encoded CDR3 is CAISQQGPPTDTQYF. The base sequence is TGTGCCATCAGTCAACAGGGCCCACCCACAGATACGCAGTATTTT.